The source of this TCR beta chain is a study of T cells of healthy individuals. Via MiXCR, TCRdb re-called the 5' RACE reads, giving one row per CDR3 protein. The sample lists 60,000 to 80,000 distinct CDR3 sequences, roughly 16% occurring once. The germline gives CDR1 SNHLY, CDR2 FYNNEI. There are 18 residues in the CDR3. The junction had 13 bases not matched to a gene; V was cut back by 5 bases and J by 2 bases. The chain combines TRBV2 with TRBJ2-3; 10 bases match TRBD1. The clonotype originates from a human donor in good health. CDR3 sequence (DNA): TGTGCCAGCAGTACCCGGGAAGGGACAGGGGTGGTCACAGATACGCAGTATTTT. It is translated as CASSTREGTGVVTDTQYF.